This note documents a single T cell receptor (beta chain) sequence. It has no known antigen specificity. Base qualities are missing; no much larger clone stands one base away. The source of the sample is a study of blood T cell repertoires in COVID-19 (dated by TCRdb to the early 2020s). A note on the overall study: Samples from collaborators originated in the United States, Italy and Spain and spanned both the acute and convalescent phases of COVID-19. The material from the prospective study consisted of cDNA or gDNA derived from T cells, B-cell-depleted T cells, or PBMCs. The dataset comprised deeply sampled blood TCRbeta repertoires from subjects exposed to, actively infected with, or recovered from COVID-19. The samples were drawn from the first 160 participants of the ongoing ImmuneRACE study and from roughly 1,300 subjects provided by 6 global collaborators. HLA class I and class II types, where available, came from metadata supplied by the sample provider rather than from assay-based typing. The repertoires were made available in a free public database intended to serve as a resource for research on the immune response to SARS-CoV-2. Nearly every sample came with metadata listing a de-identified subject ID, COVID-19 status, age in years and sex.

One collaborating source in Seattle enrolled patients while the patients were actively infected and followed the patients over time throughout the course of disease. The collaborating institutions used their own protocols to collect whole blood in K2EDTA tubes. Collaborator samples were shipped for TCRbeta analysis as frozen whole blood, isolated PBMCs, or DNA extracted from either sample type. Results and caveats for the whole study, not just this receptor: How much clinical and demographic metadata was included differed by source and by participant, and the metadata was provided uncurated.

TCRbeta CDR3 regions were amplified from genomic DNA by means of the immunoSEQ Assay, a bias-controlled multiplex PCR. In the authors' own workflow: Within the assay, amplification of reference gene primers was used to estimate how many nucleated cells each sample contained. To quantify the absolute abundance of each unique TCRbeta CDR3 rearrangement, sequence reads were collapsed and filtered. For each sample, productive Simpson clonality was calculated as the square root of Simpson's diversity index over productive rearrangements. TCRdb took over this immuneACCESS table, retaining in-frame rearrangements with V and J assigned. Such tables are incomplete; in checked studies, under half of the missing clones stem from an unresolved V gene, and the remainder is unexplained. V and J calls and clone size follow that table, whereas D and trimming were derived from the DNA. In all, the sample holds 200,000 to 300,000 clones, and about nine tenths of those were seen once. The ten largest clones add up to over 0.8% of the sample.

Via the germline V gene (reference sequence), CDR1 is MNHEY and CDR2 SMNVEV. The V end loses 6 bases and the J end loses 2 bases, and a stretch of 12 bases separates them. From its cysteine to its phenylalanine, the CDR3 spans 14 amino acids. Kept here is only the CDR3 DNA, which spans 42 bases and is read in frame from base 1. The receptor chain draws on TRBV27 and TRBJ2-3, with a weak D call of TRBD2 (6 bases match). This TCR derives from a man aged 25-40 years with COVID-19, enrolled during active disease. The sample comprised peripheral blood. The sequenced DNA is TGTGCCAGCAGCCCCCGGGGGTCCACAGATACGCAGTATTTT. Translated, this is CASSPRGSTDTQYF.